Below are 10 T cell receptor beta chains sequenced from a single sample in a study of T cells in localized non-small cell lung cancer. Profiled with immunoSEQ multiplex PCR; TCRdb holds only in-frame clones, not every one. The sample has 75,000 to 85,000 clones, approximately 80% seen once; the top ten hold approximately 9.6%. Specimen: peripheral blood, collected before any cancer treatment. These receptors were collected from a female donor at least 60 years old with stage I lung adenocarcinoma.

V usage is TRBV29-1 and J usage is TRBJ1-2, with unresolved D. V was shortened by 5 bases and J by 3 bases, with 13 bases between the two germline ends. This CDR3 region has 13 residues. Germline CDR1 and CDR2: SQVTM and ANQGSEA. The CDR3 nucleotides are TGCAGCGTTCCTTCTTTCGGGGACTATGGCTACACCTTC. Translation: CSVPSFGDYGYTF.

The chain carries TRBV7-2 and TRBJ1-6, with D possibly being TRBD1 (6 bases). The CDR3 consists of 16 residues. V was clipped by 3 bases and J by 7 bases, with 16 bases between them. The V gene's germline CDR1 is SGHTA and CDR2 FQGNSA. DNA of the CDR3: TGTGCCAGCAGCTTCAACGACAGGCTACTGAATTCACCCCTCCACTTT. Amino acid sequence: CASSFNDRLLNSPLHF.

The V gene is TRBV9, the J gene TRBJ1-1, with TRBD1 identical over 7 bases. The CDR3 is 15 residues long. CDR1 SGDLS and CDR2 YYNGEE come from the germline V gene. J was trimmed by 1 base and V by 7 bases; bases with no gene match: 10. The CDR3 DNA reads as TGTGCCAGCTCGGGACTCAGGGGGGCGAACACTGAAGCTTTCTTT. This sequence encodes CASSGLRGANTEAFF.

This clone has more than one count but fewer than ten. The chain is built from TRBV7-2 and TRBJ1-1; D is unresolved. The V gene lost 3 bases and the J gene lost 6 bases, with 17 bases spanning the gap. Germline V CDR1 and CDR2: SGHTA, FQGNSA. CDR3 size: 15 residues. Written as DNA, the CDR3 is TGTGCCAGCAGCTTCGACGGAGCCTCAATGGCTGAAGCTTTCTTT. Translating gives CASSFDGASMAEAFF.

This sequence joins TRBV30 and TRBJ1-1; D gene uncertain. The V and J ends lost 4 bases and 1 base respectively, with 13 bases between them. Germline CDR1 reads GTSNPN; CDR2 reads SVGIG (reference sequence). CDR3 length equals 14 residues. The CDR3 spells CAWTPSKRNTEAFF. In DNA form, the CDR3 reads TGTGCCTGGACACCCTCTAAGCGGAACACTGAAGCTTTCTTT.

The rearrangement links TRBV12-5 to TRBJ1-6; TRBD1 matches at 7 bases. CDR1 and CDR2 (germline): LGHNT, FRNRAP. The CDR3 spans 20 residues. The junction had 11 bases not matched to a gene; V was cut back by 0 bases and J by 0 bases. CDR3 DNA sequence: TGTGCTAGTGGTTTGGTAATCCGGGACAGTAGAAGCTCCTATAATTCACCCCTCCACTTT. Amino acid sequence: CASGLVIRDSRSSYNSPLHF.

V usage is TRBV2 and J usage is TRBJ2-3; 7 bases are shared with TRBD2. CDR3 length: 15 residues. V lost 9 bases to trimming and J lost 1 base; unmatched junction nucleotides: 10. Germline CDR1 and CDR2: SNHLY and FYNNEI. The CDR3 spells CASDVVSGCTDTQYF. In nucleotides, the CDR3 is TGTGCCAGTGATGTGGTTAGCGGGTGCACAGATACGCAGTATTTT.

The J gene is TRBJ2-3, the V gene TRBV7-8; D is unclear. CDR1 and CDR2 (germline): SGHVS, FQNEAQ. This CDR3 spans 16 amino acids. The V end was cut by 2 bases, the J end by 0 bases, with 12 bases between. DNA for the CDR3: TGTGCCAGCAGCTTAAGGACCCGTGGGAGCACAGATACGCAGTATTTT. It yields the protein CASSLRTRGSTDTQYF.

This sequence joins TRBV9 and TRBJ2-1; tentative D call: TRBD2 (6 bases). The CDR3 totals 16 residues. The germline V and J ends were trimmed by 0 bases and 0 bases, with 10 bases remaining between them. Germline CDR1 and CDR2: SGDLS and YYNGEE. CDR3 nucleotide sequence: TGTGCCAGCAGCGTAGCGGGGGACCCCTCCTACAATGAGCAGTTCTTC. Protein: CASSVAGDPSYNEQFF.

The chain combines TRBV19 with TRBJ2-1; no firm D call. The CDR3 has 14 residues. In germline, CDR1 is LNHDA, CDR2 SQIVND (reference sequence). V dropped 3 bases and J dropped 8 bases, with 14 bases sitting between them. This CDR3 reads CASSIGHQRDEQFF. CDR3 nucleotide sequence: TGTGCCAGTAGTATCGGGCACCAGCGCGATGAGCAGTTCTTC.